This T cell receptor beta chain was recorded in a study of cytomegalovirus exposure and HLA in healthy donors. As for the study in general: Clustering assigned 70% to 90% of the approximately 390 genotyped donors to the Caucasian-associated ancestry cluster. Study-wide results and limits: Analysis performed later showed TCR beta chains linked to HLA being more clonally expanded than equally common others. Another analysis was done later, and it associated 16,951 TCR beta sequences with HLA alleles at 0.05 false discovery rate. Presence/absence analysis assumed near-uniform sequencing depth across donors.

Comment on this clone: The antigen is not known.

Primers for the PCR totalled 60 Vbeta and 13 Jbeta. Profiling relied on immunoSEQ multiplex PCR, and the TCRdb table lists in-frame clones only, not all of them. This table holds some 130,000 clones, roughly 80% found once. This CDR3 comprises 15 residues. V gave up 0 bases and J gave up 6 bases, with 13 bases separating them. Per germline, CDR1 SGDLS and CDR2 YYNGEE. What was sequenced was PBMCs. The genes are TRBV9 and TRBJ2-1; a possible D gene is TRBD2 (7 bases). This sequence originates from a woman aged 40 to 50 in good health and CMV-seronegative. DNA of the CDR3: TGTGCCAGCAGCGTAGAGGGGGGGGCCAGCAATGAGCAGTTCTTC. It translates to CASSVEGGASNEQFF. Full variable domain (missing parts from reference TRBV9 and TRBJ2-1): DSGVTQTPKHLITATGQRVTLRCSPRSGDLSVYWYQQSLDQGLQFLIQYYNGEERAKGNILERFSAQQFPDLHSELNLSSLELGDSALYFCASSVEGGASNEQFFGPGTRLTVL.